The 26 T cell receptor beta chains presented below share a single source sample, sequenced in a study of shared clonotypes between healthy human individuals. Naive CD8 populations comprised CD45RO-negative cells positively selected for CCR7, excluding terminally differentiated effector memory CD45RA+ cells. Profiled with immunoSEQ multiplex PCR; TCRdb holds only in-frame clones, not every one. The table shows millions of clones, with approximately 94% occurring only once. Material for sequencing was naive CD8+ T cells sorted from blood. These receptors were collected from a man between 18 and 35 years old in good health.

The sample holds one count of this clone. The chain links TRBV5-4 to TRBJ2-7; TRBD2 matches 7 bases. This CDR3 has 13 amino acids. The germline V gene encodes CDR1 SGHNT and CDR2 YYREEE (reference sequence). V shed 9 bases, J shed 2 bases, and the junction held 8 bases outside the gene matches. The CDR3 spells CATEIAGAYEQYF. The CDR3 DNA is TGTGCCACCGAGATCGCGGGGGCCTACGAGCAGTACTTC.

The rearrangement links TRBV9 to TRBJ2-5; TRBD2 might be the D (5 bases). Trimming stripped 4 bases from V and 3 bases from J, with 28 bases between. In germline, CDR1 is SGDLS, CDR2 YYNGEE. The CDR3 consists of 19 residues. The CDR3 sequence: CASSPPPSGIKQYKETQYF. CDR3 bases: TGTGCCAGCAGCCCACCCCCTTCCGGGATTAAACAATATAAAGAGACCCAGTACTTC.

V gene TRBV19 combines with J gene TRBJ1-4; TRBD1 agrees at 9 bases. J lost 6 bases, V lost 4 bases, and 6 bases had no gene match. The CDR3 consists of 15 residues. Germline V gene lookup returns CDR1 LNHDA and CDR2 SQIVND (reference sequence). CDR3 DNA: TGTGCCAGTAGTAGTGGACAGGGGCCGGATGAAAAACTGTTTTTT. Translated, it gives CASSSGQGPDEKLFF.

V and J are TRBV11-2 and TRBJ2-7, with unresolved D. V was shortened by 4 bases and J by 0 bases, with 4 bases between the two germline ends. The CDR3 has 12 residues. Germline V gene lookup returns CDR1 SGHAT and CDR2 FQNNGV. The DNA for the CDR3 is TGTGCCAGCAGCTACAGCTCCTACGAGCAGTACTTC. This encodes CASSYSSYEQYF.

This sequence joins TRBV19 and TRBJ2-2; possible D gene TRBD1, 5 bases. CDR3 length equals 13 residues. The germline V gene has CDR1 LNHDA and CDR2 SQIVND (reference sequence). V was trimmed by 7 bases and J by 3 bases, leaving 9 bases between them. Here the CDR3 reads CASTPGYTGELFF. The CDR3 DNA follows: TGTGCCAGTACGCCAGGGTACACCGGGGAGCTGTTTTTT.

The V call is TRBV4-3, the J call TRBJ1-6; D remains unclear. V lost 0 bases and J lost 10, with 16 bases in between. The germline V gene encodes CDR1 LGHNA and CDR2 YSLEER. The CDR3 runs to 16 residues. This CDR3 is CASSQDWLDGYSPLHF. The CDR3 nucleotides read TGCGCCAGCAGCCAAGACTGGTTAGACGGTTACTCACCCCTCCACTTT.

The chain links TRBV6-5 to TRBJ2-2; 7 bases line up with TRBD1. The germline V gene encodes CDR1 MNHEY and CDR2 SVGAGI. The CDR3 totals 15 residues. V lost 6 bases and J lost 4; bases outside the gene matches: 8. CDR3 region: CASRPDRSGTGELFF. The CDR3 coding sequence is TGTGCCAGCAGACCGGACAGGAGTGGCACCGGGGAGCTGTTTTTT.

The CDR3 DNA follows: TGTGCCAGCAGTTTATATGGGAACTATAATTCACCCCTCCACTTT. The encoded protein is CASSLYGNYNSPLHF. This chain links TRBV27 with TRBJ1-6, with D uncertain. The CDR3 length is 15 residues. The ends were cut back, 1 base at V and 3 bases at J, with 7 bases in the middle. The germline V gene encodes CDR1 MNHEY and CDR2 SMNVEV (reference sequence).

The J gene is TRBJ1-6, the V gene TRBV7-2; D gene uncertain. Trimming removed 1 base at V and 0 bases at J, with 7 bases between. This CDR3 region has 16 residues. CDR1 is SGHTA, CDR2 FQGNSA, per germline. The CDR3 nucleotides read TGTGCCAGCAGCTTAGAAGGTAGCTCCTATAATTCACCCCTCCACTTT. Residues: CASSLEGSSYNSPLHF.

The rearrangement links TRBV4-1 to TRBJ2-1; 10 bases fit TRBD2. This CDR3 is built from 16 residues. Germline assignment: CDR1 MGHRA and CDR2 YSYEKL. V lost 6 bases, J lost 7 bases, and 12 bases stayed unmatched. The CDR3 DNA reads TGCGCCAGCAGACCGGCTAGCGGGGGACCTGGAAATGAGCAGTTCTTC. It is translated as CASRPASGGPGNEQFF.

This chain joins TRBV2 and TRBJ2-3, with 7 bases lining up with TRBD1. CDR1 SNHLY and CDR2 FYNNEI come from the germline V gene. V lost 0 bases and J lost 0; bases outside the gene matches: 6. This CDR3 is 17 amino acids long. The CDR3 reads CASSEAGTDPSTDTQYF. Here the CDR3 DNA reads TGTGCCAGCAGTGAAGCGGGGACAGACCCTAGCACAGATACGCAGTATTTT.

This chain connects TRBV29-1 to TRBJ2-5, with a weak D call TRBD2 (6 bases). Between the trimmed V and J ends, which lost 5 bases and 4 bases, there was a span of 14 bases. Germline loops: CDR1 SQVTM, CDR2 ANQGSEA. CDR3 length: 13 amino acids. This chain's CDR3 is CSVRGPGVETQYF. CDR3 nucleotides: TGCAGCGTTCGTGGCCCGGGAGTAGAGACCCAGTACTTC.

This clone was recorded a few times. This chain joins TRBV5-4 and TRBJ1-3; D is uncertain. CDR1 and CDR2 (germline): SGHNT, YYREEE (reference sequence). The CDR3 contains 13 residues. V lost 4 bases and J 2 bases, leaving 7 bases between the germline ends. CDR3 nucleotides: TGTGCCAGCAGCACCAATACTGGAAACACCATATATTTT. Encoded protein: CASSTNTGNTIYF.

This clone was recorded only once. V usage is TRBV27 and J usage is TRBJ2-7; D call uncertain. This CDR3 contains 15 residues. CDR1 is MNHEY and CDR2 is SMNVEV in the germline V gene (reference sequence). The V end lost 4 bases, the J end lost 0 bases, and 13 bases lay between the germline ends. This CDR3 is CASSYSFGYSYEQYF. In DNA, the CDR3 is TGTGCCAGCAGTTATTCTTTCGGTTACTCCTACGAGCAGTACTTC.

The chain recombines TRBV28 with TRBJ2-7; 8 bases align to TRBD1. Germline V gene data show CDR1 as MDHEN and CDR2 as SYDVKM. CDR3 length equals 14 residues. V lost 6 bases, J lost 2 bases, and 6 bases stayed unmatched. DNA of the CDR3: TGTGCCAGCAGCCTGACAGGGGATGCCTACGAGCAGTACTTC. This codes for CASSLTGDAYEQYF.

This clone was detected only once. The chain carries TRBV11-2 and TRBJ2-3; maybe TRBD1 (5 bases). The V end lost 5 bases, the J end lost 5 bases, and 20 bases lay between the germline ends. CDR1 is SGHAT and CDR2 is FQNNGV in the germline V gene. This CDR3 is 16 amino acids long. CDR3 in DNA: TGTGCCAGCAGCCCAGTCTTAACAGGCGATAGAGATACGCAGTATTTT. This translates into CASSPVLTGDRDTQYF.

This chain uses TRBV5-1 with TRBJ2-7; D is undetermined. V gave up 4 bases and J gave up 3 bases, with 20 bases separating them. CDR3 size: 16 residues. Germline V gives CDR1 SGHRS, CDR2 YFSETQ. The DNA of the CDR3 is TGCGCCAGCAGCCCCACGATGGGCCCACGGGTCTACGAGCAGTACTTC. Encoded protein: CASSPTMGPRVYEQYF.

The CDR3 protein is CASSELAGSYEQYF. In nucleotides, the CDR3 is TGTGCCAGCAGTGAATTGGCAGGGTCTTACGAGCAGTACTTC. This rearrangement joins TRBV25-1 to TRBJ2-7; a possible D gene is TRBD1 (5 bases). The CDR3 totals 14 residues. CDR1 and CDR2 from the germline V gene are MGHDK and SYGVNS. V was trimmed by 1 base and J by 4 bases, leaving 11 bases between them.

In this sample, this clone turned up many times. Here the CDR3 DNA reads TGTGCCAGCAGTTTGTCGCTCACCACAGATACGCAGTATTTT. Its translation: CASSLSLTTDTQYF. V gene TRBV28 combines with J gene TRBJ2-3; the D is unclear. Germline V CDR1 and CDR2: MDHEN, SYDVKM. The CDR3 has 14 residues. V lost 3 bases to trimming and J lost 2 bases, with 9 bases between them.

This clone was recorded once. This sequence joins TRBV4-3 and TRBJ2-6; D is perhaps TRBD1 (5 bases). Germline V gene data show CDR1 as LGHNA and CDR2 as YSLEER. V was cut by 0 bases and J by 0 bases, with 15 bases left in between. The CDR3 sequence is 19 residues long. This CDR3 reads CASSQERKQVSSGANVLTF. CDR3 DNA sequence: TGCGCCAGCAGCCAAGAGAGGAAACAGGTATCCTCTGGGGCCAACGTCCTGACTTTC.

V is TRBV14 and J is TRBJ2-7; D might be TRBD1 or TRBD2, each matching 5 bases. Trimming left V 0 bases short and J 6 bases short, with 15 bases between. From germline, CDR1 is SGHDN and CDR2 FVKESK. The CDR3 length is 15 residues. The CDR3 DNA is TGTGCCAGCAGCCAAGAAGTAGGGGAGAGACGCGAGCAGTACTTC. This codes for CASSQEVGERREQYF.

This clone showed up just once. V gene TRBV27 combines with J gene TRBJ2-7; D gene uncertain. V lost 5 bases and J lost 2, with 10 bases in between. The CDR3 is 13 residues long. The germline gives CDR1 MNHEY, CDR2 SMNVEV (reference sequence). The CDR3: CASSPKITYEQYF. The CDR3 bases are TGTGCCAGCAGTCCCAAAATCACCTACGAGCAGTACTTC.

V gene TRBV11-2 combines with J gene TRBJ2-7; no firm D call. The CDR3 loop spans 12 amino acids. Germline V gene sequence: CDR1 SGHAT, CDR2 FQNNGV. Trimming left V 5 bases short and J 2 bases short, with 7 bases between. As DNA, the CDR3 is TGTGCCAGCAGCCCCTGGGCCTACGAGCAGTACTTC. Amino acids: CASSPWAYEQYF.

The J gene is TRBJ2-5, the V gene TRBV6-6, with D hard to call. CDR3 length: 16 residues. Germline lookup yields CDR1 MNHNY and CDR2 SVGAGI (reference sequence). V gave up 5 bases and J gave up 2 bases, with 18 bases separating them. This CDR3 is CASSSPRETLQETQYF. The CDR3 DNA follows: TGTGCCAGCAGTAGCCCCCGTGAGACGCTGCAAGAGACCCAGTACTTC.

The chain has TRBV28 and TRBJ2-2; the match to TRBD2 covers 10 bases. This CDR3 spans 15 amino acids. CDR1 is MDHEN and CDR2 is SYDVKM in the germline V gene. Losses at the gene ends were 2 bases for V and 6 bases for J; bases not matched to a gene: 3. CDR3 coding DNA: TGTGCCAGCAGTTTACTAGCGGGAGCATCCGGGGAGCTGTTTTTT. The encoded protein is CASSLLAGASGELFF.

The chain has TRBV5-1 and TRBJ1-2, with D maybe TRBD1 (6 bases). Deletions cut 0 bases from V and 8 bases from J, with 11 bases between. The CDR3 has 13 amino acids. Germline CDR1 reads SGHRS; CDR2 reads YFSETQ. The CDR3 reads CASSLETGKGYTF. In DNA, the CDR3 is TGCGCCAGCAGCTTGGAAACAGGGAAAGGCTACACCTTC.